This T cell receptor (beta chain) was sequenced during a study of T cell responses to AZD1222 COVID-19 vaccine. Profiling relied on immunoSEQ multiplex PCR, and the TCRdb table lists in-frame clones only, not all of them. The table records some 47,000 clones, roughly 89% of them present only once. CDR1 SGHNT and CDR2 YYREEE come from the germline V gene (reference sequence). The J segment lost 8 bases and the V segment lost 3 bases, leaving 17 bases of the junction unmatched. The CDR3 contains 18 residues. With regard to this clone: Its antigen is unidentified.

Findings and caveats of the study: Scientists sampled the repertoires only once the peak T cell response had passed.

This sequence was found in an adult who received the AZD1222 COVID-19 vaccine. The rearrangement joins TRBV5-4 to TRBJ2-4, with 10 bases that match TRBD2. Material: peripheral blood, obtained 28 days after the second AZD1222 dose. The CDR3 nucleotides read TGTGCCAGCAGCTCGGGTCGGACTAGCGGATTTGTTGGGGACATTCAGTACTTC. It yields the protein CASSSGRTSGFVGDIQYF.